This entry lists 24 T cell receptor beta chains sequenced from one sample in a study of blood T cell repertoires in COVID-19. The method was immunoSEQ multiplex PCR; TCRdb's version includes in-frame clones alone and lacks a portion of them. The profile covers a few hundred thousand clones, with around 89% appearing a single time and around 0.8% taken by the ten largest. Material for sequencing was peripheral blood. The source of these receptors is a man aged 25-40 years with acute or convalescent COVID-19.

The chain recombines TRBV7-2 with TRBJ2-1; D is unresolved. The CDR3 covers 16 residues. Germline lookup yields CDR1 SGHTA and CDR2 FQGNSA. The germline V and J ends were trimmed by 0 bases and 0 bases, with 9 bases remaining between them. As DNA, the CDR3 is TGTGCCAGCAGCTTAGCGCCATCGAGCTCCTACAATGAGCAGTTCTTC. This gives the protein CASSLAPSSSYNEQFF.

This clone was counted once. The genes are TRBV28 and TRBJ1-2, with D tentatively TRBD1 (6 bases). CDR3 length: 13 amino acids. V dropped 4 bases and J dropped 8 bases, with 14 bases sitting between them. CDR1 and CDR2 from the germline V gene are MDHEN and SYDVKM. The CDR3 DNA sequence: TGTGCCAGCAGTTCCCAGACAGGTAGAGGCTACACCTTC. Residues: CASSSQTGRGYTF.

This chain connects TRBV27 to TRBJ2-7, with TRBD1 as a possible D gene (6 bases). V was shortened by 6 bases and J by 3 bases, with 21 bases between the two germline ends. The CDR3 totals 16 residues. Germline V gene lookup returns CDR1 MNHEY and CDR2 SMNVEV (reference sequence). CDR3 nucleotides: TGTGCCAGCAGACTAAACTCTAGACAGGCCCGCTACGAGCAGTACTTC. This gives the protein CASRLNSRQARYEQYF.

The chain uses TRBV7-9 and TRBJ2-7; D not resolved. The CDR3 contains 13 residues. V lost 0 bases and J lost 4, with 7 bases in between. Germline CDR1 reads SEHNR; CDR2 reads FQNEAQ (reference sequence). The DNA of the CDR3 is TGTGCCAGCAGCTTAGCGTCCAGATACGAGCAGTACTTC. Its protein is CASSLASRYEQYF.

Only a few counts were recorded for this clone. The V gene is TRBV18, the J gene TRBJ1-3, with D possibly matching TRBD1 (5 bases). The CDR3 is 17 residues long. V was shortened by 6 bases and J by 0 bases, with 18 bases between the two germline ends. Germline CDR1 is KGHSH and CDR2 is LQKENI. CDR3 DNA sequence: TGTGCCAGCTCTTTTCAGCCGGGACTGAGCTCTGGAAACACCATATATTTT. Translated: CASSFQPGLSSGNTIYF. Full variable domain (outside the CDR3, taken from reference TRBV18 and TRBJ1-3): NAGVMQNPRHLVRRRGQEARLRCSPMKGHSHVYWYRQLPEEGLKFMVYLQKENIIDESGMPKERFSAEFPKEGPSILRIQQVVRGDSAAYFCASSFQPGLSSGNTIYFGEGSWLTVV.

J is TRBJ2-5 and V is TRBV3-1 (or the pseudogene TRBV3-2); D unresolved. V was clipped by 5 bases and J by 2 bases, with 9 bases between them. CDR3 size: 13 residues. Per the germline V gene, CDR1 is LGHDT and CDR2 is YNNKEL (reference sequence). The CDR3 sequence: CASSGPGQETQYF. CDR3 nucleotide sequence: TGTGCCAGCAGCGGCCCCGGGCAAGAGACCCAGTACTTC.

The chain uses TRBV23-1 and TRBJ1-5, with D perhaps TRBD1 (5 bases). Being an ORF, TRBV23-1 has a function that is uncertain. Trimming shortened V by 6 bases and J by 6 bases, and 24 bases separated the two germline ends. The CDR3 runs 17 residues. The CDR3 nucleotides are TGCGCCAGCAGAGGAGCTAGGGGCGGACGCCGGGTTCAGCCCCAGCATTTT. It yields the protein CASRGARGGRRVQPQHF.

The rearrangement joins TRBV28 to TRBJ1-6; no firm D call. The germline V gene encodes CDR1 MDHEN and CDR2 SYDVKM. This CDR3 has 14 amino acids. V lost 3 bases to trimming and J lost 7 bases, with 10 bases between them. Here the CDR3 DNA reads TGTGCCAGCAGTTTTCAACAGCAGAATTCACCCCTCCACTTT. Translation: CASSFQQQNSPLHF.

This sequence joins TRBV19 and TRBJ1-1; tentative D call: TRBD1 (5 bases). The CDR3 loop spans 16 amino acids. The germline gives CDR1 LNHDA, CDR2 SQIVND (reference sequence). Trimming stripped 2 bases from V and 2 bases from J, with 15 bases between. Here the CDR3 reads CASSIRLGPLNTEAFF. CDR3 coding DNA: TGTGCCAGTAGTATACGGTTGGGGCCTTTAAACACTGAAGCTTTCTTT.

The genes are TRBV27 and TRBJ2-5; possible D gene TRBD1, 6 bases. V shed 7 bases and J shed 1 base, with 19 bases lying between them. Germline CDR1 is MNHEY and CDR2 is SMNVEV (reference sequence). The CDR3 is made up of 16 amino acids. The CDR3 DNA reads as TGTGCCAGCACCTTCTCTTTCCGACAGGCCCAAGAGACCCAGTACTTC. This translates into CASTFSFRQAQETQYF.

The chain has TRBV28 and TRBJ1-5; D may be TRBD1 (6 bases). CDR3 length: 14 amino acids. V was shortened by 6 bases and J by 7 bases, with 16 bases between the two germline ends. Germline values: CDR1 MDHEN, CDR2 SYDVKM. DNA for the CDR3: TGTGCCAGCAGCGTACAGGGTAAGAGGCAGCCCCAGCATTTT. Amino acids: CASSVQGKRQPQHF.

This clone was counted a few times. The chain is built from TRBV19 and TRBJ2-1, with D possibly being TRBD2 (6 bases). V lost 7 bases and J 0 bases, leaving 19 bases between the germline ends. This CDR3 is 17 amino acids long. Germline CDR1 LNHDA, CDR2 SQIVND (reference sequence). The CDR3 DNA follows: TGTGCCAGTACTTTACGGTCAGCGGGCGCCTCCTACAATGAGCAGTTCTTC. It encodes CASTLRSAGASYNEQFF.

J is TRBJ1-3 and V is TRBV6-5; no clear D gene. Germline V lookup: CDR1 MNHEY, CDR2 SVGAGI. The ends were cut back, 6 bases at V and 7 bases at J, with 13 bases in the middle. The length of the CDR3 is 13 residues. The CDR3 protein is CASSLGLSNTIYF. In DNA, the CDR3 is TGTGCCAGCAGCCTAGGATTGTCGAACACCATATATTTT.

This clone was counted a few times. The rearrangement joins TRBV9 to TRBJ2-1; 14 nucleotides match TRBD2. CDR1 SGDLS and CDR2 YYNGEE come from the germline V gene. This CDR3 has 17 residues. V lost 0 bases and J lost 9; bases outside the gene matches: 8. The CDR3 DNA sequence: TGTGCCAGCAGCGTAGGGGGGACTAGCGGGAGAGAGGGTGAGCAGTTCTTC. It is translated as CASSVGGTSGREGEQFF.

The chain employs TRBV25-1 and TRBJ1-2, with D tentatively TRBD1 (5 bases). The germline V and J ends were trimmed by 5 bases and 10 bases, with 11 bases remaining between them. CDR1 is MGHDK and CDR2 is SYGVNS in the germline V gene. The CDR3 runs to 11 residues. CDR3 bases: TGTGCCAGCAGTCGACAGCAAGACTACACCTTC. This sequence encodes CASSRQQDYTF.

The rearrangement joins TRBV10-1 to TRBJ2-5, with a tentative D call TRBD2 (5 bases). In germline, CDR1 is WNHNN, CDR2 SYGVQD (reference sequence). Trimming cost V 3 bases and J 7 bases, with 12 bases left between them. The CDR3 extends over 13 amino acids. CDR3 in amino acids: CASSDPNRGTQYF. The CDR3 region has the DNA TGCGCCAGCAGTGACCCGAACCGGGGGACCCAGTACTTC.

This clone was observed a handful of times. The chain couples TRBV5-8 to TRBJ2-7; 7 nucleotides align to TRBD1. Germline V lookup: CDR1 SGHTS, CDR2 YDEGEE. Unmatched junction bases numbered 9, after V lost 3 bases and J lost 0 bases. The CDR3 extends over 16 amino acids. The CDR3 DNA reads TGTGCCAGCAGCTGGGGCAGGACAGGCAACTCCTACGAGCAGTACTTC. It specifies CASSWGRTGNSYEQYF.

V usage is TRBV29-1 and J usage is TRBJ2-1; 12 bases fit TRBD1. Looked up from germline, CDR1 is SQVTM and CDR2 is ANQGSEA. Trimming took 6 bases from V and 7 from J; bases not matched to a gene: 7. CDR3 length equals 14 residues. The CDR3 DNA is TGCAGCGTAAAAGGGACAGGGGGCGAAAATGAGCAGTTCTTC. As protein: CSVKGTGGENEQFF.

This chain uses TRBV9 with TRBJ1-1; 8 bases fit TRBD1. The CDR3 has 13 amino acids. Germline trimming cut 4 bases from V and 7 bases from J; bases unmatched to any gene: 6. Germline CDR1 reads SGDLS; CDR2 reads YYNGEE. The CDR3 loop reads CASSTQGQDEAFF. The DNA of the CDR3 is TGTGCCAGCAGCACCCAGGGACAGGATGAAGCTTTCTTT.

V usage is TRBV6-5 and J usage is TRBJ2-7; TRBD2 agrees at 12 bases. After removal of 6 bases from V and 7 bases from J, the junction contained 7 bases not matched to a gene. There are 14 residues in the CDR3. CDR1 MNHEY and CDR2 SVGAGI come from the germline V gene. The DNA of the CDR3 is TGTGCCAGCAGGGCCCTAGCGGGAGGGCTAGAGCAGTACTTC. Translation: CASRALAGGLEQYF.

This clone was recorded once. The chain employs TRBV28 and TRBJ1-2; D remains unclear. The CDR3 is made up of 12 amino acids. Germline CDR1 MDHEN, CDR2 SYDVKM. The ends were cut back, 7 bases at V and 6 bases at J, with 12 bases in the middle. The CDR3 sequence: CASNHDINGYTF. The CDR3 coding sequence is TGTGCCAGCAACCATGACATCAATGGCTACACCTTC.

V gene TRBV16 combines with J gene TRBJ1-2; possible D gene TRBD1, 6 bases. The CDR3 is 14 amino acids. CDR1 and CDR2 (germline): KGHSY, FQNENV. Trimming cost V 2 bases and J 6 bases, with 13 bases left between them. The CDR3 region is CASSQRGMRDGYTF. CDR3 bases: TGTGCCAGCAGCCAAAGGGGGATGCGGGATGGCTACACCTTC.

Turning to this clone: Mismatch with germline at one junction end may stem from a read error. The CDR3 spells CASSPERLELNEQFF. CDR3 sequence (DNA): TGTGCTAGCAGCCCGGAGAGGCTAGAACTTAATGAGCAGTTCTTC. The chain employs TRBV7-7 and TRBJ2-1; no definite D call. Germline assignment: CDR1 SSHAT and CDR2 FNYEAQ (reference sequence). This CDR3 spans 15 amino acids.

The chain links TRBV15 to TRBJ1-2; D is unclear. Trimming took off 0 bases at V and 8 bases at J, with 19 bases between the two ends. CDR1 and CDR2 from the germline V gene are LNHNV and YYDKDF (reference sequence). The CDR3 extends over 16 amino acids. The CDR3 DNA follows: TGTGCCACCAGCAGAGATCAAGTTGAGGGTAGGAGCGGCTACACCTTC. This translates into CATSRDQVEGRSGYTF. Full variable domain (rest looked up from reference TRBV15 and TRBJ1-2): DAMVIQNPRYQVTQFGKPVTLSCSQTLNHNVMYWYQQKSSQAPKLLFHYYDKDFNNEADTPDNFQSRRPNTSFCFLDIRSPGLGDTAMYLCATSRDQVEGRSGYTFGSGTRLTVV.